The clone carrying this TCR beta chain has at least ten counts. Its antigen is not identified. The data originate from a study of response to subunit inactivated influenza vaccine. Regarding the study as a whole: After each seasonal influenza vaccination, few new T cells are recruited, the authors suggested.

A single record per CDR3 protein comes from TCRdb applying MiXCR to the RT-PCR reads. The sample records 750,000 to 850,000 distinct CDR3 sequences, around 20% being singletons. V was clipped by 4 bases and J by 7 bases; unmatched bases: 6. CDR1 LNHNV and CDR2 YYDKDF come from the germline V gene (reference sequence). The CDR3 has 14 residues. This specimen was PBMCs from blood, taken 5 to 6 days after vaccination. V and J are TRBV15 and TRBJ2-7; 11 bases are a match to TRBD1. This sequence was found in a man in his fifties who received an inactivated influenza vaccine. The DNA of the CDR3 is TGTGCCACCAGCACAGGACAGGGGGCACGGGAGCAGTACTTC. It specifies CATSTGQGAREQYF.